This TCR beta chain was retrieved from a study of blood T cells in healthy people across ages. The study, taken as a whole, reports: Naive CD4+ cell counts and diversity both ran higher in long-lived than in aged donors.

Combining a sample-barcoded 5' primer with a J-beta primer mix, a second PCR ran for roughly 7 to 12 cycles. TCRdb reprocessed the 5' RACE reads via MiXCR and lists one record per CDR3 protein. The table lists around 690,000 distinct CDR3 sequences, 58% of them singletons. J was trimmed by 10 bases and V by 5 bases; bases with no gene match: 4. Germline CDR1 SEHNR, CDR2 FQNEAQ (reference sequence). The length of the CDR3 is 11 residues. Samples each yielded at least 5.5 micrograms of total RNA. With regard to this clonotype: The antigen remains unidentified.

Sequenced: blood. The rearrangement links TRBV7-9 to TRBJ2-7, with 8 bases identical to TRBD1. This receptor was obtained from a man in his sixties in good health. This chain's CDR3 is CASSQGAAQYF. CDR3 coding DNA: TGTGCCAGCAGCCAGGGGGCAGCCCAGTACTTC.